The rows below give T cell receptor beta chains drawn from one sample of a study of control samples from healthy donors and cancer patients. TCRdb's copy holds only in-frame clones and misses some; the assay was immunoSEQ multiplex PCR. The repertoire holds about 160,000 clones, with 95% to 96% as singletons. Source material: blood. The receptors originated from a woman younger than 45 in good health. Each CDR3 is given with its conserved first and last residue. The D gene is left open where the match is weak. Some rows have no size entry. The others give once, few or many, or a class for an expanded clone.

J	size	V	D	DNA	CDR3
TRBJ2-2	.	TRBV18	TRBD2	TGTGCCAGCTCACCCCGGGACGGCTGGATCCGGGGGGACACCGGGGAGCTGTTTTTT	CASSPRDGWIRGDTGELFF
TRBJ2-1	.	TRBV28	.	TGTGCCAGCAGTTCCACCTTCCCGGGGCTCCTCAATGAGCAGTTCTTC	CASSSTFPGLLNEQFF
TRBJ2-1	.	TRBV6-1	.	TGTGCCAGCAGTGAACAGGTTGTAGGGGCCCGTGATGAGCAGTTCTTC	CASSEQVVGARDEQFF
TRBJ2-5	.	TRBV3-1/TRBV3-2	.	TGTGCCAGCAGCCCCCCCGGCTCCCAAGAGACCCAGTACTTC	CASSPPGSQETQYF
TRBJ2-7	.	TRBV11-3	TRBD1	TGTGCCAGCAGCTTAGCGCGGGACAGGGGAATTGGGCAGTACTTC	CASSLARDRGIGQYF
TRBJ2-7	once	TRBV12-3/TRBV12-4	.	TGTGCCAGCAGTTTAGCACAGGAGCAGTACTTC	CASSLAQEQYF
TRBJ1-1	once	TRBV14	.	TGTGCCAGCAGCCTCGTCTCCACTGAAGCTTTCTTT	CASSLVSTEAFF
TRBJ1-5	.	TRBV30	.	TGTGCCTGGAGTGTGGGACAGCCCCAGCATTTT	CAWSVGQPQHF
TRBJ2-7	.	TRBV5-6	TRBD2	TGTGCCAGCAGCTCCCGGGGGGGCTCCTACGAGCAGTACTTC	CASSSRGGSYEQYF
TRBJ1-6	.	TRBV18	.	TGTGCCAGCTCACCCAAGACTGGAAGAGAGTCACCCCTCCACTTT	CASSPKTGRESPLHF
TRBJ1-6	once	TRBV6-1	.	TGTGCCAGCAGTGAAGCTGCCGGAGCCCTCCACTTT	CASSEAAGALHF
TRBJ2-5	.	TRBV5-1	TRBD2	TGCGCCAGCAGCTTATCAGCGGGGGCAGAGACCCAGTACTTC	CASSLSAGAETQYF
TRBJ2-1	once	TRBV7-9	.	TGTGCCAGCAGCTTAGTGCCAGGATGGGAGCAGTTCTTC	CASSLVPGWEQFF
TRBJ1-6	.	TRBV3-1/TRBV3-2	TRBD1	TGTGCCAGCAGGAGGGACAGCCCTAATTCACCCCTCCACTTT	CASRRDSPNSPLHF
TRBJ2-2	.	TRBV19	TRBD1	TGTGCCAGTAGTATCCCTCAGGGGGCTAACACCGGGGAGCTGTTTTTT	CASSIPQGANTGELFF
TRBJ1-6	.	TRBV6-6	.	TGTGCCAGCAGTTCGGACAAATATAATTCACCCCTCCACTTT	CASSSDKYNSPLHF
TRBJ2-7	.	TRBV10-3	.	TGTGCCATCAGTCCAGGGTATCGGAACGAGCAGTACTTC	CAISPGYRNEQYF
TRBJ2-5	.	TRBV13	.	TGTGCCAGCAGCTTTATGGAGACCCAGTACTTC	CASSFMETQYF
TRBJ2-2	.	TRBV29-1	TRBD2	TGCGCGCGGGAGTGGGCCGGGGAGCTGTTTTTT	CAREWAGELFF
TRBJ2-7	.	TRBV25-1	.	TGTGCCAGCAGTGACAGCTGGGGGTCCTACGAGCAGTACTTC	CASSDSWGSYEQYF
TRBJ2-1	once	TRBV28	.	TGTGCCAGCAGTTTAATGGGGAACGAGCAGTTCTTC	CASSLMGNEQFF
TRBJ1-5	.	TRBV25-1	.	TGTGCCAGCAGTGCCCCTGGGCAGAATCAGCCCCAGCATTTT	CASSAPGQNQPQHF
TRBJ2-4	.	TRBV7-9	.	TGTGCCAGCAGCCTCGGGCAGGGGTACATTCAGTACTTC	CASSLGQGYIQYF
TRBJ2-3	.	TRBV28	.	TGTGCCAGCAGTTTCGACCCTCTTACGCAGTATTTT	CASSFDPLTQYF
TRBJ2-5	.	TRBV2	TRBD1	TGTGCCAGCAGTGACCAGGGGGCGGAGACCCAGTACTTC	CASSDQGAETQYF
TRBJ2-7	.	TRBV29-1	TRBD1	TGCAGCGTTGAGGTGGTCCAACAGGGGGCTTACGAGCAGTACTTC	CSVEVVQQGAYEQYF
TRBJ2-1	.	TRBV25-1	TRBD2	TGTGCCAGCAGTGGCCGTGGGGGGGTAGCGGGCTTTAGGGGTGAGCAGTTCTTC	CASSGRGGVAGFRGEQFF
TRBJ2-7	.	TRBV27	TRBD1	TGTGCCAGCAGTACCCACCGGGACAGATCCTACGAGCAGTACTTC	CASSTHRDRSYEQYF
TRBJ2-7	.	TRBV30	.	TGTGCCTGGAGTGTTCGTCTCGCGCAGTACTTC	CAWSVRLAQYF
TRBJ2-3	once	TRBV9	TRBD2	TGTGCCAGCAGCGTAGGGGCTAGCGGTACAGATACGCAGTATTTT	CASSVGASGTDTQYF
TRBJ2-3	.	TRBV18	.	TGTGCCAGCTCACCACCGACCCAGAGGGGCACAGATACGCAGTATTTT	CASSPPTQRGTDTQYF
TRBJ2-3	.	TRBV19	TRBD2	TGTGCCAGTACCCCGACCGGGAGGGATACGCAGTATTTT	CASTPTGRDTQYF
TRBJ1-2	.	TRBV6-5	.	TGTGCCAGCAGTTACTCCGTAGCTAACTATGGCTACACCTTC	CASSYSVANYGYTF
TRBJ2-1	.	TRBV19	TRBD2	TGTGCCAGTAGTCCCCGGGGCCCGGCGGGAGACTACAATGAGCAGTTCTTC	CASSPRGPAGDYNEQFF
TRBJ1-1	.	TRBV25-1	.	TGTGCCAGCAGTGAATGGGGGGGCGCGGGCACTGAAGCTTTCTTT	CASSEWGGAGTEAFF
TRBJ1-2	.	TRBV29-1	TRBD1	TGCAGCGTTGTACACAGGGGCCGCGATGGCTACACCTTC	CSVVHRGRDGYTF
TRBJ1-2	.	TRBV5-1	.	TGCGCCAGCAGCCCGTTCAGGGTTATCGGCTACACCTTC	CASSPFRVIGYTF
TRBJ2-7	.	TRBV7-9	.	TGTGCCAGCAGCTTAGCGGGGTCCGCCTACGAGCAGTACTTC	CASSLAGSAYEQYF
TRBJ2-7	.	TRBV29-1	TRBD1	TGCAGCGTACGGACAGGGCTAAACTACGAGCAGTACTTC	CSVRTGLNYEQYF
TRBJ1-1	.	TRBV19	TRBD1	TGTGCCAGTAGTGGGTACTCAGGGGGCGTGAGGGACACTGAAGCTTTCTTT	CASSGYSGGVRDTEAFF
TRBJ2-1	.	TRBV11-2	.	TGTGCCAGCAGCTTAATCGGAGCGGCTTCGGGGGAGCAGTTCTTC	CASSLIGAASGEQFF
TRBJ2-2	.	TRBV5-1	.	TGCGCCAGCAGCTTGGTCGGAGGAGGGACCGGCTGGAGCGGGGAGCTGTTTTTT	CASSLVGGGTGWSGELFF
TRBJ2-6	.	TRBV7-7	.	TGTGCTAGCAGCGAGGGCGCTTCTGGGGCCAACGTCCTGACTTTC	CASSEGASGANVLTF
TRBJ1-4	.	TRBV18	.	TGTGCCAGCTCACCATGGAGGGGGGAAAAACTGTTTTTT	CASSPWRGEKLFF
TRBJ2-2	.	TRBV5-1	TRBD2	TGCGCCAGCAGCCGGACTAGCGGGAGCCCCGGGGAGCTGTTTTTT	CASSRTSGSPGELFF
TRBJ1-6	.	TRBV18	TRBD1	TGTGCCAGCTCACCGGACAGGACGAATTCACCCCTCCACTTT	CASSPDRTNSPLHF
TRBJ1-2	.	TRBV29-1	.	TGCAGCGTTCGTGAGACCCGGGCCTATGGCTACACCTTC	CSVRETRAYGYTF
TRBJ1-2	.	TRBV5-4	TRBD1	TGTGCCAGCAGGCTTACAGGGGCTAACTATGGCTACACCTTC	CASRLTGANYGYTF
TRBJ2-5	.	TRBV5-1	TRBD2	TGCGCCAGCAGCTACGGACTAGCGGGAGTGGGTCAAGAGACCCAGTACTTC	CASSYGLAGVGQETQYF
TRBJ2-2	.	TRBV28	TRBD2	TGTGCCAGCAGTAACGTCCTAGGACTAGCGGGGGTTTCACCCACCGGGGAGCTGTTTTTT	CASSNVLGLAGVSPTGELFF
TRBJ1-2	.	TRBV5-4	.	TGTGCCACCAAACTCCAGGGAACCTATGGCTACACCTTC	CATKLQGTYGYTF
TRBJ2-7	.	TRBV2	TRBD1	TGTGCCTCCACGGGGACAGGGATCAACGAGCAGTACTTC	CASTGTGINEQYF
TRBJ1-2	.	TRBV7-9	.	TGTGCCAGCAGCTCAACCAAACAGGGTTCGTATGGCTACACCTTC	CASSSTKQGSYGYTF
TRBJ1-1	.	TRBV6-2/TRBV6-3	.	TGTGCCAGCAGCCCCAACGTCAACACTGAAGCTTTCTTT	CASSPNVNTEAFF
TRBJ2-1	.	TRBV10-3	TRBD2	TGTGCCATCAGTGAGTCTAGCGGGGGGTACAATGAGCAGTTCTTC	CAISESSGGYNEQFF
TRBJ1-6	.	TRBV4-1	.	TGCGCCAGCAGCCAGGGATCCACAGGCTCACCCCTCCACTTT	CASSQGSTGSPLHF
TRBJ1-1	.	TRBV6-1	TRBD1	TGTGCCAGCAGTGAGGCAGGGGGGATGAACACTGAAGCTTTCTTT	CASSEAGGMNTEAFF